These T cell receptor beta chains were read from a single sample in a study of CD8 T cells in Susac syndrome. MiXCR, run by TCRdb on the immunoSEQ multiplex PCR reads, gives a single entry per CDR3 protein. The sample has 75,000 to 95,000 distinct CDR3 sequences, approximately 96% seen once. The sequenced sample was CD8+ T cells from PBMCs. Every receptor here comes from a human donor with Susac syndrome. Both conserved end residues are part of each CDR3. Each record gives: clone size, V gene, J gene, D gene, CDR3 protein, CDR3 DNA. D genes are given only for firm matches. Rows may omit the clone size; those that give it use once, few, many or a size class.

size: NA; V: TRBV4-3; J: TRBJ1-2; D: TRBD1; CDR3: CASSQDRGYSGYTF; DNA: TGCGCCAGCAGCCAAGACAGGGGGTACTCTGGCTACACCTTC
size: once; V: TRBV18; J: TRBJ2-3; D: NA; CDR3: CASSPMDTQYF; DNA: TGTGCCAGCTCACCTATGGATACGCAGTATTTT
size: NA; V: TRBV7-9; J: TRBJ1-5; D: NA; CDR3: CASSFFAEPQPQHF; DNA: TGTGCCAGCAGCTTTTTTGCAGAACCCCAGCCCCAGCATTTT
size: few; V: TRBV19; J: TRBJ1-1; D: TRBD1; CDR3: CASSLGTGGFTEAFF; DNA: TGTGCCAGTAGTCTTGGGACAGGGGGCTTTACTGAAGCTTTCTTT
size: NA; V: TRBV20-1; J: TRBJ2-4; D: NA; CDR3: CSARVQGNIQYF; DNA: TGCAGTGCTAGAGTCCAGGGAAACATTCAGTACTTC
size: NA; V: TRBV5-1; J: TRBJ2-1; D: NA; CDR3: CASSLASDEQFF; DNA: TGCGCCAGCAGCTTGGCCTCGGATGAGCAGTTCTTC
size: NA; V: TRBV30; J: TRBJ2-7; D: NA; CDR3: CAWSVLGGVVVSYEQYF; DNA: TGTGCCTGGAGTGTACTAGGAGGCGTCGTCGTCTCCTACGAGCAGTACTTC
size: NA; V: TRBV6-2/TRBV6-3; J: TRBJ1-1; D: NA; CDR3: CASSYSKSEKDREAFF; DNA: TGTGCCAGCAGTTACTCGAAATCGGAGAAAGACCGTGAAGCTTTCTTT
size: NA; V: TRBV5-4; J: TRBJ1-1; D: NA; CDR3: CASSLGQTYTEAFF; DNA: TGTGCCAGCAGCTTGGGTCAGACCTACACTGAAGCTTTCTTT
size: NA; V: TRBV15; J: TRBJ1-4; D: NA; CDR3: CATSRTADGEKLFF; DNA: TGTGCCACCAGCCGGACGGCGGACGGGGAAAAACTGTTTTTT
size: NA; V: TRBV27; J: TRBJ1-2; D: NA; CDR3: CASSRGERGYGYTF; DNA: TGTGCCAGCAGTCGAGGGGAACGGGGCTATGGCTACACCTTC
size: NA; V: TRBV15; J: TRBJ2-7; D: NA; CDR3: CATSRGQISYEQYF; DNA: TGTGCCACCAGCAGAGGACAGATCTCCTACGAGCAGTACTTC
size: once; V: TRBV19; J: TRBJ1-5; D: NA; CDR3: CASGGTESNQPQHF; DNA: TGTGCCAGTGGGGGTACCGAAAGCAATCAGCCCCAGCATTTT
size: NA; V: TRBV5-4; J: TRBJ2-5; D: NA; CDR3: CASSSDWRETQYF; DNA: TGTGCCAGCAGCTCAGATTGGAGGGAGACCCAGTACTTC
size: NA; V: TRBV9; J: TRBJ1-1; D: TRBD1; CDR3: CASSSGTGNGRTEAFF; DNA: TGTGCCAGCAGTTCCGGGACAGGGAATGGGCGCACTGAAGCTTTCTTT